The 11 T cell receptor beta chains given below trace back to one sample, sequenced in a study of cytomegalovirus exposure and HLA in healthy donors. The PCR ran on 60 Vbeta and 13 Jbeta primers. The method was immunoSEQ multiplex PCR; TCRdb's version includes in-frame clones alone and lacks a portion of them. The data contain roughly 100,000 clones, 77% of them seen just once; the ten biggest clones take up roughly 8.6%. The specimen sequenced was PBMCs. The source is a middle-aged woman in good health and CMV-seropositive.

This clone was picked up a small number of times. This chain connects TRBV2 to TRBJ2-2; 8 bases agree with TRBD2. This CDR3 region has 15 residues. V gave up 4 bases and J gave up 3 bases; unmatched junction bases: 4. Germline V gene data show CDR1 as SNHLY and CDR2 as FYNNEI. The CDR3 region is CASSGPSGYTGELFF. CDR3 DNA sequence: TGTGCCAGCAGTGGGCCTAGCGGGTACACCGGGGAGCTGTTTTTT. Drawing the rest from reference TRBV2 and TRBJ2-2, the complete variable domain is EPEVTQTPSHQVTQMGQEVILRCVPISNHLYFYWYRQILGQKVEFLVSFYNNEISEKSEIFDDQFSVERPDGSNFTLKIRSTKLEDSAMYFCASSGPSGYTGELFFGEGSRLTVL.

The chain recombines TRBV19 with TRBJ1-2; a possible D gene is TRBD1 (6 bases). The CDR3 covers 14 residues. Trimming removed 8 bases from V and 1 base from J, with 14 bases in between. In germline, CDR1 is LNHDA, CDR2 SQIVND (reference sequence). The CDR3 coding sequence is TGTGCCAGTCACCGGGACACCCTTAACTATGGCTACACCTTC. Translated: CASHRDTLNYGYTF.

In its sample, this clone was seen once. The rearrangement links TRBV29-1 to TRBJ2-1, with D perhaps matching TRBD1 (8 bases). V dropped 6 bases and J dropped 6 bases, with 18 bases sitting between them. This CDR3 has 14 amino acids. The germline CDR1 and CDR2 sequences are SQVTM and ANQGSEA. The CDR3 sequence is CSVAGQAYPNEQFF. DNA for the CDR3: TGCAGCGTAGCGGGACAGGCTTACCCCAATGAGCAGTTCTTC.

The CDR3 bases are TGTGCCAGCAGCTTAGCGACAGGGTATCCCGGGGAGCTGTTTTTT. Translating gives CASSLATGYPGELFF. V usage is TRBV7-2 and J usage is TRBJ2-2; 7 nucleotides match TRBD1. J was trimmed by 6 bases and V by 0 bases; bases with no gene match: 4. The germline CDR1 and CDR2 sequences are SGHTA and FQGNSA. The CDR3 is 15 amino acids.

The chain couples TRBV5-4 to TRBJ1-2; perhaps TRBD1 as D (6 bases). Trimming removed 5 bases from V and 5 bases from J, with 22 bases in between. This CDR3 region has 16 residues. Per germline, CDR1 SGHNT and CDR2 YYREEE (reference sequence). The CDR3 nucleotides are TGTGCCAGCAGTTCTTATCTACAGGGTCCCCCATATGGCTACACCTTC. It specifies CASSSYLQGPPYGYTF.

In the case of this clone: The conserved closing phenylalanine or tryptophan is absent in this CDR3, likely reflecting a read error. The genes are TRBV2 and TRBJ1-2; D unresolved. This CDR3 contains 13 residues. The germline gives CDR1 SNHLY, CDR2 FYNNEI. V lost 4 bases to trimming and J lost 2 bases, with 8 bases between them. The CDR3: CASSVGGNYGYTL. In DNA, the CDR3 is TGTGCCAGCAGTGTCGGCGGGAACTATGGCTACACCCTC.

In its sample, this clone was seen a few times. V gene TRBV18 combines with J gene TRBJ2-7; TRBD2 matches 7 bases. The germline CDR1 and CDR2 sequences are KGHSH and LQKENI. The CDR3 runs to 14 residues. V trimming: 6 bases; J trimming: 3 bases; junction bases outside the gene matches: 8. Here the CDR3 reads CASSPLGGGYEQYF. The DNA of the CDR3 is TGTGCCAGCTCTCCCCTTGGGGGGGGCTACGAGCAGTACTTC.

The V gene is TRBV6-5, the J gene TRBJ2-1; D is ambiguous. The CDR3 extends over 15 amino acids. In germline, CDR1 is MNHEY, CDR2 SVGAGI. V was cut by 0 bases and J by 0 bases, with 6 bases left in between. This CDR3 is CASSYSRSSYNEQFF. CDR3 DNA sequence: TGTGCCAGCAGTTACTCTCGCAGCTCCTACAATGAGCAGTTCTTC.

This chain connects TRBV6-1 to TRBJ2-1, with 12 nucleotides matching TRBD2. From germline, CDR1 is MNHNS and CDR2 SASEGT. V lost 4 bases and J lost 4; bases outside the gene matches: 8. This CDR3 spans 17 amino acids. Here the CDR3 reads CASSGLAGGPLYNEQFF. CDR3 DNA sequence: TGTGCCAGCAGTGGGCTAGCGGGAGGGCCCCTATACAATGAGCAGTTCTTC.

CDR3: CASSLVAGGLGEQYF. The CDR3 DNA follows: TGTGCCAGCAGTTTAGTGGCGGGAGGGCTAGGCGAGCAGTACTTC. This rearrangement joins TRBV28 to TRBJ2-7, with 9 bases aligning to TRBD2. The CDR3 is made up of 15 amino acids. V was pared by 2 bases and J by 6 bases, with 8 bases of the junction left unmatched. The germline V gene encodes CDR1 MDHEN and CDR2 SYDVKM.

The V and J genes are TRBV11-2 and TRBJ1-1; tentative D call: TRBD1 (6 bases). There are 15 residues in the CDR3. Germline V gene lookup returns CDR1 SGHAT and CDR2 FQNNGV. Trimming took off 5 bases at V and 4 bases at J, with 17 bases between the two ends. The chain's CDR3 is CASSPYRAPTTEAFF. CDR3 nucleotides: TGTGCCAGCAGCCCCTACAGGGCCCCAACCACTGAAGCTTTCTTT.